There are many counts of the clone carrying this T cell receptor (beta chain). The CDR3 length is 14 residues. CDR1 and CDR2 from the germline V gene are DFQATT and SNEGSKA (reference sequence). Trimming shortened V by 4 bases and J by 2 bases, and 15 bases separated the two germline ends. This sample is drawn from a study of human T cells and chemical hapten exposure. Specified time point: patch test 1, 2 weeks after DPC sensitization. Treatment of the sample: therapeutic diphenylcyclopropenone sensitization with weekly scalp DPC. Someone pulled total RNA out of unfractionated whole blood. TCRdb independently ran MiXCR on the RACE reads; one entry per CDR3 protein. Of roughly 360,000 distinct CDR3 sequences in the sample, around 5% were seen once.

J is TRBJ2-7 and V is TRBV20-1, with D unresolved. The TCR comes from a woman between 45 and 65 years old with alopecia areata. Some clones in this sample may be carry-over from other donors' samples. The source was whole blood, collected in connection with sensitization to the hapten diphenylcyclopropenone (DPC). The CDR3 spells CSANGRADPYEQYF. The CDR3 region has the DNA TGCAGTGCTAATGGTAGGGCAGACCCCTACGAGCAGTACTTC.